These 20 T cell receptor beta chains came from one sample sequenced in a study of blood T cell repertoires in COVID-19. TCRdb's table, derived via immunoSEQ multiplex PCR, lists solely in-frame clones and lacks some. The top ten clones hold 8.3% of a sample with 60,000 or so clones, more than 80% of them seen once. Sequenced sample: peripheral blood. The receptors were gathered from a human donor with active COVID-19. The donor label of this sample is uncertain.

The chain recombines TRBV5-1 with TRBJ2-5; D not certain. V lost 4 bases to trimming and J lost 0 bases, with 10 bases between them. The germline V gene has CDR1 SGHRS and CDR2 YFSETQ. This CDR3 spans 14 amino acids. The CDR3 region is CASSLRIDQETQYF. The CDR3 bases are TGCGCCAGCAGCCTCCGAATAGACCAAGAGACCCAGTACTTC.

CDR3 sequence: CASSVDGRLAGELFF. For the CDR3, the DNA is TGTGCCAGCAGCGTAGACGGGAGGCTTGCCGGGGAGCTGTTTTTT. This sequence joins TRBV9 and TRBJ2-2, with 7 bases identical to TRBD2. Trimming cost V 0 bases and J 6 bases; bases outside gene matches: 5. Germline CDR1 and CDR2: SGDLS and YYNGEE. The CDR3 is 15 residues long. The entire variable domain, with the rest obtained from reference TRBV9 and TRBJ2-2, is as follows: DSGVTQTPKHLITATGQRVTLRCSPRSGDLSVYWYQQSLDQGLQFLIQYYNGEERAKGNILERFSAQQFPDLHSELNLSSLELGDSALYFCASSVDGRLAGELFFGEGSRLTVL.

This clone was counted only a few times. The chain joins TRBV5-6 to TRBJ2-5, with 10 bases that match TRBD2. V shed 0 bases and J 5 bases; nucleotides not matched to a gene: 10. The V gene's germline CDR1 is SGHDT and CDR2 YYEEEE. The CDR3 has 17 residues. CDR3 in amino acids: CASSLEGRLAGDETQYF. The CDR3 DNA reads as TGTGCCAGCAGCTTGGAGGGGCGGCTAGCGGGAGATGAGACCCAGTACTTC.

This chain uses TRBV19 with TRBJ1-1, with a tentative D call TRBD1 (6 bases). With 3 bases removed from V and 8 bases from J, the gap between germline ends came to 13 bases. Germline values: CDR1 LNHDA, CDR2 SQIVND (reference sequence). CDR3 length: 13 residues. In nucleotides, the CDR3 is TGTGCCAGTAGTATGGGGGGGGGCCAAGAAGCTTTCTTT. Its protein product is CASSMGGGQEAFF.

This chain joins TRBV4-3 and TRBJ2-5; TRBD1 matches at 12 bases. The CDR3 totals 17 residues. The germline V gene encodes CDR1 LGHNA and CDR2 YSLEER. The trim removed 3 bases at V and 0 bases at J, leaving 5 bases unmatched. CDR3 in amino acids: CASSHPGTGGNQETQYF. The CDR3 DNA follows: TGCGCCAGCAGCCATCCGGGGACAGGGGGCAACCAAGAGACCCAGTACTTC.

The V and J genes are TRBV7-3 and TRBJ2-7, with D perhaps TRBD1 (5 bases). The CDR3 length is 13 residues. V was shortened by 1 base and J by 3 bases, with 7 bases between the two germline ends. Germline V gives CDR1 SGHTA, CDR2 FQGTGA. CDR3 in DNA: TGTGCCAGCAGCTTAAGTCAGGGCTACGAGCAGTACTTC. Protein: CASSLSQGYEQYF. Combining the CDR3 with reference TRBV7-3 and TRBJ2-7 gives the whole variable domain GAGVSQTPSNKVTEKGKYVELRCDPISGHTALYWYRQSLGQGPEFLIYFQGTGAADDSGLPNDRFFAVRPEGSVSTLKIQRTERGDSAVYLCASSLSQGYEQYFGPGTRLTVT.

This rearrangement joins TRBV5-4 to TRBJ1-3, with a tentative D call TRBD1 (6 bases). The V end was cut by 0 bases, the J end by 0 bases, with 13 bases between. CDR1 and CDR2 from the germline V gene are SGHNT and YYREEE (reference sequence). This CDR3 has 17 residues. CDR3 DNA: TGTGCCAGCAGCTTGGGGGGGGGCAGTATCTCTGGAAACACCATATATTTT. Translation gives CASSLGGGSISGNTIYF.

This clone was observed a single time. The chain employs TRBV7-2 and TRBJ2-3; 10 bases agree with TRBD2. Trimming cost V 4 bases and J 1 base; bases outside gene matches: 2. The CDR3 sequence is 15 residues long. Germline CDR1 reads SGHTA; CDR2 reads FQGNSA. The CDR3 loop is CASSSSGRGTDTQYF. CDR3 in DNA: TGTGCCAGCAGCTCTAGCGGGAGAGGCACAGATACGCAGTATTTT.

The chain has TRBV21-1 and TRBJ2-2; TRBD1 is the table's D call and was not checked against the DNA. TRBV21-1 is designated a pseudogene. CDR3 size: 18 residues. The CDR3 DNA is TGTGCCAGCAGCAAAGAAGCGGTCGGACAGGTCGGCACCGGGGAGCTGTTTTTT. It codes for CASSKEAVGQVGTGELFF.

The chain uses TRBV6-5 and TRBJ2-3; 8 nucleotides line up with TRBD2. Trimming at V came to 8 bases and at J to 6 bases, leaving 7 bases not matched to a gene. This CDR3 comprises 13 residues. Germline CDR1 reads MNHEY; CDR2 reads SVGAGI. This chain's CDR3 is CASGERGRDTQYF. The CDR3 DNA reads as TGTGCCAGCGGCGAGCGGGGGAGGGATACGCAGTATTTT.

This chain connects TRBV7-3 to TRBJ2-2; 11 nucleotides match TRBD2. After removal of 5 bases from V and 7 bases from J, the junction contained 9 bases not matched to a gene. The CDR3 runs 16 residues. Germline values: CDR1 SGHTA, CDR2 FQGTGA. The CDR3 bases are TGTGCCAGCAGCCCAAGTAGCGGGAGGGATATCGGGGAGCTGTTTTTT. Its translation is CASSPSSGRDIGELFF.

The genes are TRBV28 and TRBJ2-2, with D perhaps TRBD1 (5 bases). The CDR3 contains 15 residues. From germline, CDR1 is MDHEN and CDR2 SYDVKM. V was cut by 11 bases and J by 5 bases, with 21 bases left in between. The CDR3 region has the DNA TGTGCCGGAAGTGGGGCGGCAGGGAATACCGGGGAGCTGTTTTTT. It translates to CAGSGAAGNTGELFF.

The V gene is TRBV3-1 (or the pseudogene TRBV3-2), the J gene TRBJ2-3; TRBD2 agrees at 16 bases. The CDR3 sequence is 20 residues long. The V segment lost 2 bases and the J segment 1 base; nucleotides outside the gene matches: 9. In germline, CDR1 is LGHDT, CDR2 YNNKEL (reference sequence). The CDR3 DNA follows: TGTGCCAGCAGCCAAACCACCGGGACTAGCGGGAGGGTAGGCACAGATACGCAGTATTTT. It specifies CASSQTTGTSGRVGTDTQYF.

The chain uses TRBV7-8 and TRBJ2-7, with 9 positions matching TRBD1. Germline trimming cut 1 base from V and 2 bases from J; bases unmatched to any gene: 6. The CDR3 is 16 residues long. The germline V gene encodes CDR1 SGHVS and CDR2 FQNEAQ. CDR3 nucleotide sequence: TGTGCCAGCAGCTTAGAAGACAGGGGGGCCACCTACGAGCAGTACTTC. Its translation is CASSLEDRGATYEQYF.

In this sample, this clone turned up once. This CDR3 reads CASSVGEGGNSPLHF. In DNA, the CDR3 is TGTGCCAGCAGCGTAGGGGAGGGGGGCAATTCACCCCTCCACTTT. J is TRBJ1-6 and V is TRBV9; weak D call: TRBD1 (6 bases). The CDR3 is 15 residues long. The germline V and J ends were trimmed by 0 bases and 7 bases, with 11 bases remaining between them. Germline CDR1 and CDR2: SGDLS and YYNGEE.

The J gene is TRBJ2-1, the V gene TRBV21-1; the listed D gene, TRBD2, was not tested against the DNA. TRBV21-1 represents a pseudogene. The CDR3 spans 16 residues. CDR3 sequence: CASSKGLAGDYNEQFF. In DNA, the CDR3 is TGTGCCAGCAGCAAAGGACTAGCGGGGGACTACAATGAGCAGTTCTTC.

The rearrangement links TRBV9 to TRBJ1-2, with a tentative D call TRBD1 (5 bases). The germline V and J ends were trimmed by 6 bases and 2 bases, with 20 bases remaining between them. CDR3 size: 16 residues. Per germline, CDR1 SGDLS and CDR2 YYNGEE. CDR3 sequence (DNA): TGTGCCAGCACCCCTGGGGGAGGGTTGGACAACTATGGCTACACCTTC. It encodes CASTPGGGLDNYGYTF.

J is TRBJ2-3 and V is TRBV9; 8 bases are a match to TRBD2. This CDR3 has 16 residues. Germline V gene sequence: CDR1 SGDLS, CDR2 YYNGEE. After removal of 3 bases from V and 0 bases from J, the junction contained 6 bases not matched to a gene. CDR3 sequence reads: CASSEIAGSSTDTQYF. The DNA for the CDR3 is TGTGCCAGCAGCGAGATAGCGGGGTCTAGCACAGATACGCAGTATTTT.

The chain couples TRBV28 to TRBJ2-4, with a possible D match to TRBD2 (6 bases). Trimming took 4 bases from V and 0 from J, leaving 13 bases between them. This CDR3 is 16 amino acids long. Per germline, CDR1 MDHEN and CDR2 SYDVKM. CDR3 bases: TGTGCCAGCAGTTCCGGACGGGAGCTAGCCAAAAACATTCAGTACTTC. It yields the protein CASSSGRELAKNIQYF.

The rearrangement joins TRBV6-2 or TRBV6-3 to TRBJ2-7; 7 bases are shared with TRBD2. CDR1 is MNHEY, CDR2 SVGEGT, per germline. The CDR3 sequence is 16 residues long. J gave up 4 bases and V 2 bases, and 11 bases lay outside the gene matches. CDR3 DNA: TGTGCCAGCAGTTACCTAGAGTGGGAGGGCCTTTACGAGCAGTACTTC. Residues: CASSYLEWEGLYEQYF.